The TCR beta chain described here comes from a study of blood T cell repertoires in COVID-19. Participant reports of clinical history set cohort assignment. Exposed volunteers were people who met a COVID-19 case within 2 weeks before study entry. Only in-frame clones appear in the TCRdb table, and some are missing; sequencing was by immunoSEQ multiplex PCR. The table shows about 430,000 clones, with about 88% occurring only once. Source material: PBMCs or T cells enriched from blood (not recorded which). This clonotype was sampled from a woman aged 18-29 years who had been exposed to COVID-19.

CDR3 sequence (DNA): TGTGCCAGCAAAACCGGGACAGGGGTTGGCTACACCTTC. Its translation is CASKTGTGVGYTF. This chain links TRBV6-4 with TRBJ1-2, with 10 bases identical to TRBD1. V lost 7 bases and J lost 7; bases outside the gene matches: 6. The CDR3 runs 13 residues. Germline lookup yields CDR1 MRHNA and CDR2 SNTAGT.